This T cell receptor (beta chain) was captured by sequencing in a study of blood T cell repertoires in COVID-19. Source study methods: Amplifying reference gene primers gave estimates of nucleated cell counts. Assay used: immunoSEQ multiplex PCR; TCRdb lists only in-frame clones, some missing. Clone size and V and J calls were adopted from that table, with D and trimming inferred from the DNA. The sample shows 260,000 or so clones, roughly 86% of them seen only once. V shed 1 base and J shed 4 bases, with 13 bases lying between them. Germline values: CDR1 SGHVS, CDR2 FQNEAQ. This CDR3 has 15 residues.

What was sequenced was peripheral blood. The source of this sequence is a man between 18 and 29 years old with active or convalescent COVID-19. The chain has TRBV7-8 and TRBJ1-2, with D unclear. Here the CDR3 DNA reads TGTGCCAGCAGCTTAGACCGGGAGTGGCTCTATGGCTACACCTTC. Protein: CASSLDREWLYGYTF.